This T cell receptor (beta chain) is drawn from a study of T cell responses to AZD1222 COVID-19 vaccine. General observations from the study: Most donors were white British and more were female, and clonal diversity was possibly underestimated. Repertoires were sampled only after the peak T cell response. Researchers report vaccine-associated CD4 TCRs spanning spike, with dominance at 160-218 and 743-854.

This clone appeared once. Its antigen is undetermined. Between the trimmed V and J ends, which lost 5 bases and 8 bases, there was a span of 9 bases. The CDR3 has 11 residues. Germline CDR1 is MNHEY and CDR2 is SVGAGI. Produced via immunoSEQ multiplex PCR; TCRdb's table is partial and in-frame only. The data show about 150,000 clones, roughly nine tenths seen once. The sample consisted of peripheral blood, taken after recovery from COVID-19. The chain links TRBV6-5 to TRBJ1-1, with D possibly being TRBD1 (6 bases). This clonotype was obtained from an adult who had recovered from COVID-19. The chain's CDR3 is CASSRGGEAFF. The CDR3 DNA follows: TGTGCCAGCAGTCGAGGGGGGGAAGCTTTCTTT.